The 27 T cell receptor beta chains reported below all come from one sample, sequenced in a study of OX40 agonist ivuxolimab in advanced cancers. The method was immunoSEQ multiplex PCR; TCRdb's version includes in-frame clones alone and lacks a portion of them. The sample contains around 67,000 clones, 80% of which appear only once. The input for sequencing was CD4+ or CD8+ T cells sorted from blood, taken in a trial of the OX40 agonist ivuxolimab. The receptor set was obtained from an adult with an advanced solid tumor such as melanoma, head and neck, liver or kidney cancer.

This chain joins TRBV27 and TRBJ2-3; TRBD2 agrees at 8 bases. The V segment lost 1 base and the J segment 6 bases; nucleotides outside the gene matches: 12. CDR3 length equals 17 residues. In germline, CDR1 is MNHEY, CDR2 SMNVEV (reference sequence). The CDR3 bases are TGTGCCAGCAGTTTATGGGGGACTAGTGAGGTGGCTGATACGCAGTATTTT. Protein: CASSLWGTSEVADTQYF.

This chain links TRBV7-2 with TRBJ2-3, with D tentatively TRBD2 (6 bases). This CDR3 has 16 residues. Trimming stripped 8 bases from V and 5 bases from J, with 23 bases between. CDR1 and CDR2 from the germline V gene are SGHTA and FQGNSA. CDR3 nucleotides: TGTGCCAGCCGCCAGGCCCGGAGGGCCGGGGTAGATACGCAGTATTTT. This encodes CASRQARRAGVDTQYF.

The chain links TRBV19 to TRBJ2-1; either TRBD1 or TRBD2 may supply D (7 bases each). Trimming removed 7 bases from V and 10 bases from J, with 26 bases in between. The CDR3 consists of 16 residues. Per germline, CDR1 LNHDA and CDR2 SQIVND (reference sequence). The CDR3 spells CASTQGAGGVSREQFF. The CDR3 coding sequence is TGTGCCAGTACCCAAGGGGCAGGGGGGGTGTCCCGGGAGCAGTTCTTC.

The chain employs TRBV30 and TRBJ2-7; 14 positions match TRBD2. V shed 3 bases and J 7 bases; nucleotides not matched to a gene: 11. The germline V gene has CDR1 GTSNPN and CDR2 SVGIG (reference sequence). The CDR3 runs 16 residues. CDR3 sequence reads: CAWSRPGLAGVAEQYF. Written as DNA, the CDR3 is TGTGCCTGGAGCAGGCCGGGACTAGCGGGAGTGGCTGAGCAGTACTTC.

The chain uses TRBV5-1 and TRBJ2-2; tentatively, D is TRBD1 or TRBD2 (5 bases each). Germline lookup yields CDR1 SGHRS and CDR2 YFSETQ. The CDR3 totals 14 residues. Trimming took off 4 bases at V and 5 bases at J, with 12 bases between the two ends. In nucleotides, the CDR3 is TGCGCCAGCAGCGTGGGGACCCTTACCGGGGAGCTGTTTTTT. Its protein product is CASSVGTLTGELFF.

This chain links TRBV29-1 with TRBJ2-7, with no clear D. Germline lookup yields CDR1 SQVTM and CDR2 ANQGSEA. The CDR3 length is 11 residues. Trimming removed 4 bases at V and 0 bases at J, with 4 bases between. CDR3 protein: CSVGNSYEQYF. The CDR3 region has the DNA TGCAGCGTTGGCAACTCCTACGAGCAGTACTTC.

The CDR3 nucleotides read TGTGCCAGCAGCTTGGGGCAGTGGAACACTGAAGCTTTCTTT. This sequence encodes CASSLGQWNTEAFF. V gene TRBV5-6 combines with J gene TRBJ1-1; D uncertain. This CDR3 region has 14 residues. V was pared by 0 bases and J by 1 base, with 7 bases between. Germline CDR1 and CDR2: SGHDT and YYEEEE.

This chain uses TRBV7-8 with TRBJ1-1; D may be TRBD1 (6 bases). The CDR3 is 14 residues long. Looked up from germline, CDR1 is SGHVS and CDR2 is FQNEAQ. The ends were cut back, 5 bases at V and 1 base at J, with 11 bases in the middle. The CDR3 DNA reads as TGTGCCAGCAGCGAGGGACATCAGAACACTGAAGCTTTCTTT. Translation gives CASSEGHQNTEAFF.

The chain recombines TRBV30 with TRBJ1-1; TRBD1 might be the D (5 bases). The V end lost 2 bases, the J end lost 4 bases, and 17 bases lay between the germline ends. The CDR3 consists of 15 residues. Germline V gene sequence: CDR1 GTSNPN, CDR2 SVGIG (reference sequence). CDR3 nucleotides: TGTGCCTGGAGTCGGGACCAGGGCCACTTCACTGAAGCTTTCTTT. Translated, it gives CAWSRDQGHFTEAFF.

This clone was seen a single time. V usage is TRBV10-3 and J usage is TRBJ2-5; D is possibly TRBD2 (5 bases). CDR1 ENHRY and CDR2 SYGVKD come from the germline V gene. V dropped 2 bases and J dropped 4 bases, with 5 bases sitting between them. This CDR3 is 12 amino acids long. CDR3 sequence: CAISEAGETQYF. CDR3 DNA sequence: TGTGCCATCAGTGAGGCGGGAGAGACCCAGTACTTC.

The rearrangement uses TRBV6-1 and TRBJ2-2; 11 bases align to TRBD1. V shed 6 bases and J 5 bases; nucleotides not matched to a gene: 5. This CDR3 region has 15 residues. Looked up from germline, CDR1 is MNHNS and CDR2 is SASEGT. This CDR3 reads CASRLGTGGTGELFF. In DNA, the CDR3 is TGTGCCAGCAGACTCGGGACAGGGGGAACCGGGGAGCTGTTTTTT.

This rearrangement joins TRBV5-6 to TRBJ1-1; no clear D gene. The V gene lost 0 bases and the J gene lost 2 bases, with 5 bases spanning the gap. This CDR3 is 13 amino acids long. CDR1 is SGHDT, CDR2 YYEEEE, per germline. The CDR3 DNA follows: TGTGCCAGCAGCTTGGCCCGAAACACTGAAGCTTTCTTT. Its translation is CASSLARNTEAFF.

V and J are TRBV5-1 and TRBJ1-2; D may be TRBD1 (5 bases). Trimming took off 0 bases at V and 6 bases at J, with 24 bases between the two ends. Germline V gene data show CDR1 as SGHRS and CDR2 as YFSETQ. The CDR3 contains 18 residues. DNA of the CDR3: TGCGCCAGCAGCTTGGAGTCAGGGTCTCTGAGTCCGTCGGATGGCTACACCTTC. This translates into CASSLESGSLSPSDGYTF.

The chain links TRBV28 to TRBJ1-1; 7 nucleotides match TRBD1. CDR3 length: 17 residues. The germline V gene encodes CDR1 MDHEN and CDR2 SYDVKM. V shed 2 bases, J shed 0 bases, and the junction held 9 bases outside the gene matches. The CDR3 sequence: CASSLIRGTVMNTEAFF. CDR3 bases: TGTGCCAGCAGTTTAATCCGCGGGACAGTCATGAACACTGAAGCTTTCTTT.

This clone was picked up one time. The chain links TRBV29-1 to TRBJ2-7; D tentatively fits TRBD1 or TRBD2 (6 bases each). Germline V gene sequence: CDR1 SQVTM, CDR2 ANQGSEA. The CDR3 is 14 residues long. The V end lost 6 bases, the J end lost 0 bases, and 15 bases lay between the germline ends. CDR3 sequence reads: CSVAGDSSSYEQYF. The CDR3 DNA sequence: TGCAGCGTCGCAGGGGACTCGTCCTCCTACGAGCAGTACTTC.

CDR3 in DNA: TGTGCCAGCAGAACAACCTGGGACACTCTGGATGGCTACACCTTC. As protein: CASRTTWDTLDGYTF. The genes are TRBV6-1 and TRBJ1-2; possible D gene TRBD1, 6 bases. The germline V gene has CDR1 MNHNS and CDR2 SASEGT. V was trimmed by 6 bases and J by 6 bases, leaving 20 bases between them. The CDR3 runs to 15 residues.

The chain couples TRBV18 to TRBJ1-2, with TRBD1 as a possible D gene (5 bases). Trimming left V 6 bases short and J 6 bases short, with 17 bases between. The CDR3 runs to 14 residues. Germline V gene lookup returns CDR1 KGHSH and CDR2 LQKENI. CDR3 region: CASSRDQGLDGYTF. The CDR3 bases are TGTGCCAGCTCCAGAGATCAGGGACTAGATGGCTACACCTTC.

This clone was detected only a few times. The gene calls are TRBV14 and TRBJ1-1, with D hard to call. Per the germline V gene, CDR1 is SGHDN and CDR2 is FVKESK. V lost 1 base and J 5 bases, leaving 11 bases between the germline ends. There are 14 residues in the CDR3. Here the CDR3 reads CASSQGYGRTEAFF. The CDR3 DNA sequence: TGTGCCAGCAGCCAAGGGTACGGGAGGACTGAAGCTTTCTTT.

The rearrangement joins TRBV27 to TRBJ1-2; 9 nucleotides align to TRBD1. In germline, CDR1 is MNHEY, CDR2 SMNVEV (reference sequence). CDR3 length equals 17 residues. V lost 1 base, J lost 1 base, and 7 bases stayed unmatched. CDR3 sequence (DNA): TGTGCCAGCAGTTTATATACAGGGGGCCCTCTTAACTATGGCTACACCTTC. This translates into CASSLYTGGPLNYGYTF.

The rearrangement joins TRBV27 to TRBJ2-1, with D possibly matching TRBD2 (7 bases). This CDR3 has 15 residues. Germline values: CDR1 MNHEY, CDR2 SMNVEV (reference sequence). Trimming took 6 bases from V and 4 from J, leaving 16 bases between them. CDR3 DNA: TGTGCCAGCAGAAAATCGGGGGGCGAGTACAATGAGCAGTTCTTC. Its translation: CASRKSGGEYNEQFF.

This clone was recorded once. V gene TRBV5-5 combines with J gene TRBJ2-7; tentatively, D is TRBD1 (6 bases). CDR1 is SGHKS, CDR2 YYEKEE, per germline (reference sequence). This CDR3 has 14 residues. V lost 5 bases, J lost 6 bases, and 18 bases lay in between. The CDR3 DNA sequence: TGTGCCAGCAGTAAACAGGGCCGTGGAGGCGAGCAGTACGTC. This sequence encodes CASSKQGRGGEQYV.

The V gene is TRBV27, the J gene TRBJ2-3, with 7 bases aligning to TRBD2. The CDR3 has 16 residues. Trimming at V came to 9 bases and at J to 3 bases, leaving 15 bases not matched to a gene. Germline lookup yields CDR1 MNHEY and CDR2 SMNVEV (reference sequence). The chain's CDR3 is CASRPGGLADTDTQYF. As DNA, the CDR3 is TGTGCCAGTAGACCCGGTGGGCTAGCGGATACAGATACGCAGTATTTT.

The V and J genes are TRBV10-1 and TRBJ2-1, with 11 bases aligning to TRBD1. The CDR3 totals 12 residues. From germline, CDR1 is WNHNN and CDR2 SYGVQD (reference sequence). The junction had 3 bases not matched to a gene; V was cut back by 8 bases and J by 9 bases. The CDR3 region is CASSDRGLEQFF. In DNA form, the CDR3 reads TGCGCCAGCTCGGACAGGGGGCTTGAGCAGTTCTTC.

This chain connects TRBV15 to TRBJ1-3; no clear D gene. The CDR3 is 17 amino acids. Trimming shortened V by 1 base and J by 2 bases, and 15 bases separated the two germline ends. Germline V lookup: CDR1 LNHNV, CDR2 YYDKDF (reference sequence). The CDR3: CATSRGGNREPGNTIYF. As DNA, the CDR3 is TGTGCCACCAGCAGAGGTGGGAACCGGGAACCTGGAAACACCATATATTTT.

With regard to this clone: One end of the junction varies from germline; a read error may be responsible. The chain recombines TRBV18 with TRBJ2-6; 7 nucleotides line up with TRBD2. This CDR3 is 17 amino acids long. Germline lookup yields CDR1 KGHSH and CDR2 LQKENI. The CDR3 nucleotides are TGTGCCAGTTCACGCAGCGGGGCCATCTCTGGGGCCAACGTCCTGACTTTC. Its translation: CASSRSGAISGANVLTF. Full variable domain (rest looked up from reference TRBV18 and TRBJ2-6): NAGVMQNPRHLVRRRGQEARLRCSPMKGHSHVYWYRQLPEEGLKFMVYLQKENIIDESGMPKERFSAEFPKEGPSILRIQQVVRGDSAAYFCASSRSGAISGANVLTFGAGSRLTVL.

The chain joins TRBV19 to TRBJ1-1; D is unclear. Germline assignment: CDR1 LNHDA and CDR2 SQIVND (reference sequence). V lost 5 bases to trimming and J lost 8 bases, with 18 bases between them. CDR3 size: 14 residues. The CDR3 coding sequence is TGTGCCAGTAGTGTTACGGAAATCGATAGGGAAGCTTTCTTT. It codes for CASSVTEIDREAFF.

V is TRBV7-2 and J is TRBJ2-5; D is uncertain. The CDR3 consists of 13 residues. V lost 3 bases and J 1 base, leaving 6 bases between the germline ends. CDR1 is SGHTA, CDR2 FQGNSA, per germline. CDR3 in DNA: TGTGCCAGCAGCTTGTCCTTCCAAGAGACCCAGTACTTC. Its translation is CASSLSFQETQYF.